This TCR beta chain appears in the sequencing data of a study of blood T cell repertoires in COVID-19. The trim removed 8 bases at V and 4 bases at J, leaving 7 bases unmatched. The CDR3 length is 14 residues. Germline CDR1 reads MNHNY; CDR2 reads SVGAGI (reference sequence). In the authors' methods: Estimation of nucleated cell counts was performed using reference gene primer amplification. Sequenced by immunoSEQ multiplex PCR; TCRdb stores in-frame clones only, minus some. V, J and clone size are those of that table, while D and trimming were read from the DNA. This table has roughly 69,000 clones, approximately 85% appearing once.

The sequence was collected from a human donor in a cohort sampled during active COVID-19. This chain links TRBV6-6 with TRBJ2-3, with TRBD2 matching over 9 bases. The sequencing input was peripheral blood. CDR3 in DNA: TGTGCCAGCCGTGCGGGGGGGCGGGCAGATACGCAGTATTTT. This gives the protein CASRAGGRADTQYF.